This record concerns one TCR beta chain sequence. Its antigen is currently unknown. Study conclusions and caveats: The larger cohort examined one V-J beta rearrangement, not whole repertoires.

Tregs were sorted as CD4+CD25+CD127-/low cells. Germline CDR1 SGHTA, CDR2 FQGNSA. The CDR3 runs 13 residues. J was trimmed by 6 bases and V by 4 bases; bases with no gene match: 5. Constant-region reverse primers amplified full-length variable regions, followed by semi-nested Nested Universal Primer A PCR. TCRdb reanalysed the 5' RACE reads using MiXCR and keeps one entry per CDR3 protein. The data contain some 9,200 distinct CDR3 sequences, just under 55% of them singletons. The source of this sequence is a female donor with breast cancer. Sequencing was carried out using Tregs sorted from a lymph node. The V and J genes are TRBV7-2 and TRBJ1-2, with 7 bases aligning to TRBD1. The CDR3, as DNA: TGTGCCAGCAGCTCGACAGGGTCGGATGGCTACACCTTC. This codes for CASSSTGSDGYTF.